One sample yielded the 16 T cell receptor beta chains listed below, sequenced in a study of cytotoxic CD8 clonotypes in ibrutinib-treated CLL (dated by TCRdb to the early 2020s). Library prep was done by the immunoSEQ multiplex PCR assay. The clones in this table, taken by TCRdb from immuneACCESS, are in-frame only. Not every clone is retained; where verified, under half of the shortfall comes from an unresolved V gene, and the cause of the rest is unknown. The sample table shows roughly 250,000 clones, and 70% are seen once. The ten largest make up 15% of the sample. The time point label here, explained by the study, means: 20 to 30 months on ibrutinib. Sequenced material: PBMCs, taken after 24 months of ibrutinib treatment. These receptor sequences come from a human donor with chronic lymphocytic leukemia.

This clone was seen only a few times. The chain recombines TRBV7-9 with TRBJ2-1, with 7 bases that match TRBD2. The CDR3 runs 15 residues. Germline trimming cut 1 base from V and 8 bases from J; bases unmatched to any gene: 8. Looked up from germline, CDR1 is SEHNR and CDR2 is FQNEAQ (reference sequence). The CDR3: CASSLGLAGADEQFF. For the CDR3, the DNA is TGTGCCAGCAGCTTAGGACTAGCCGGTGCGGATGAGCAGTTCTTC.

This clone was observed a single time. The chain uses TRBV10-3 and TRBJ2-5, with 9 bases that match TRBD2. V was pared by 6 bases and J by 5 bases, with 10 bases of the junction left unmatched. The CDR3 runs 15 residues. Germline V gene lookup returns CDR1 ENHRY and CDR2 SYGVKD. Here the CDR3 reads CAIRRVAGALETQYF. The CDR3 DNA reads TGTGCCATCAGGAGGGTAGCGGGAGCATTGGAGACCCAGTACTTC.

J is TRBJ2-2 and V is TRBV28, with D unclear. The CDR3 consists of 14 residues. Germline values: CDR1 MDHEN, CDR2 SYDVKM. Trimming removed 3 bases from V and 3 bases from J, with 8 bases in between. CDR3 DNA sequence: TGTGCCAGCAGTTTTAGGACCCACACCGGGGAGCTGTTTTTT. Its protein is CASSFRTHTGELFF.

The chain combines TRBV28 with TRBJ2-1; D remains unclear. The CDR3 loop spans 13 amino acids. V was pared by 2 bases and J by 8 bases, with 10 bases between. Looked up from germline, CDR1 is MDHEN and CDR2 is SYDVKM. CDR3 nucleotides: TGTGCCAGCAGTTTACCCCATCTGGATGAGCAGTTCTTC. Its protein product is CASSLPHLDEQFF.

Only a few counts were recorded for this clone. V gene TRBV7-3 combines with J gene TRBJ2-6; possibly TRBD1 for D (5 bases). This CDR3 spans 14 amino acids. Germline CDR1 and CDR2: SGHTA and FQGTGA. V was shortened by 5 bases and J by 7 bases, with 12 bases between the two germline ends. CDR3 residues: CASSPGLSANVLTF. The CDR3 region has the DNA TGTGCCAGCAGCCCAGGGCTGAGCGCCAACGTCCTGACTTTC.

This clone occurred a few times. The CDR3 sequence: CASTRKLAGGYNEQFF. The CDR3 DNA reads TGTGCCAGCACCCGTAAACTAGCGGGGGGCTACAATGAGCAGTTCTTC. The V and J genes are TRBV4-2 and TRBJ2-1; 12 bases are a match to TRBD2. V trimming: 7 bases; J trimming: 3 bases; junction bases outside the gene matches: 7. The CDR3 runs to 16 residues. Germline V gene data show CDR1 as LGHNA and CDR2 as YNFKEQ.

This chain's CDR3 is CASSYLQGRSYNEQFF. The CDR3 coding sequence is TGTGCCAGCAGTTACTTACAGGGAAGGTCCTACAATGAGCAGTTCTTC. The J gene is TRBJ2-1, the V gene TRBV6-5; D is perhaps TRBD1 (6 bases). The CDR3 extends over 16 amino acids. Germline V gene lookup returns CDR1 MNHEY and CDR2 SVGAGI. The V gene lost 1 base and the J gene lost 1 base, with 11 bases spanning the gap.

This clone was counted a single time. V gene TRBV9 combines with J gene TRBJ2-3, with 7 bases matching TRBD2. The CDR3 length is 16 residues. Losses at the gene ends were 4 bases for V and 5 bases for J; bases not matched to a gene: 13. Per germline, CDR1 SGDLS and CDR2 YYNGEE. This CDR3 reads CASSPLAALLGDTQYF. In DNA, the CDR3 is TGTGCCAGCAGCCCTCTAGCGGCCCTTCTCGGAGATACGCAGTATTTT.

This clone was detected only a few times. The chain couples TRBV7-9 to TRBJ2-5; tentatively, D is TRBD2 (5 bases). V lost 5 bases and J lost 5, with 12 bases in between. The germline gives CDR1 SEHNR, CDR2 FQNEAQ (reference sequence). This CDR3 is 13 amino acids long. CDR3 region: CASSPRTGETQYF. DNA of the CDR3: TGTGCCAGCAGCCCCCGGACTGGGGAGACCCAGTACTTC.

In nucleotides, the CDR3 is TGTGCCAGCAGCTTAGCTCTGGACCGCTCCTACGAGCAGTACTTC. Protein sequence: CASSLALDRSYEQYF. This chain uses TRBV7-9 with TRBJ2-7; D ambiguous. Trimming shortened V by 0 bases and J by 0 bases, and 9 bases separated the two germline ends. Germline V gene data show CDR1 as SEHNR and CDR2 as FQNEAQ (reference sequence). This CDR3 is 15 amino acids long.

About this clone itself: Other DNA sequences in the sample encode the same CDR3. The V call is TRBV5-1, the J call TRBJ2-3; 8 bases map to TRBD1. V was clipped by 4 bases and J by 6 bases; unmatched bases: 7. CDR3 length: 14 residues. CDR1 SGHRS and CDR2 YFSETQ come from the germline V gene. The CDR3 region is CASSLPDRGDTQYF. The CDR3 DNA is TGCGCCAGCAGCCTACCCGACAGGGGCGATACGCAGTATTTT. Drawing the rest from reference TRBV5-1 and TRBJ2-3, the complete variable domain is KAGVTQTPRYLIKTRGQQVTLSCSPISGHRSVSWYQQTPGQGLQFLFEYFSETQRNKGNFPGRFSGRQFSNSRSEMNVSTLELGDSALYLCASSLPDRGDTQYFGPGTRLTVL.

The chain couples TRBV25-1 to TRBJ1-2; weak D call: TRBD1 (6 bases). Germline V gene lookup returns CDR1 MGHDK and CDR2 SYGVNS. Trimming pared 1 base from V and 7 bases from J, leaving 7 bases between. This CDR3 comprises 12 residues. DNA of the CDR3: TGTGCCAGCAGTGAATGGGGGCCTGGCTACACCTTC. Translated, it gives CASSEWGPGYTF.

In its sample, this clone was seen once. Other DNA sequences in this sample translate to the same CDR3. The chain couples TRBV27 to TRBJ1-2; D remains unclear. The germline V gene has CDR1 MNHEY and CDR2 SMNVEV (reference sequence). This CDR3 region has 13 residues. Between the trimmed V and J ends, which lost 2 bases and 4 bases, there was a span of 8 bases. The CDR3 spells CASSLRGSYGYTF. The DNA of the CDR3 is TGTGCCAGCAGTTTACGGGGTAGCTATGGCTACACCTTC.

This chain joins TRBV4-3 and TRBJ2-5; D call uncertain. Trimming took off 0 bases at V and 1 base at J, with 9 bases between the two ends. The CDR3 is 15 amino acids. Germline V CDR1 and CDR2: LGHNA, YSLEER. This CDR3 is CASSQDLRAQETQYF. For the CDR3, the DNA is TGCGCCAGCAGCCAAGATCTTAGGGCCCAAGAGACCCAGTACTTC.

V and J are TRBV10-3 and TRBJ1-2; D is possibly TRBD1 (6 bases). The CDR3 runs to 13 residues. Germline values: CDR1 ENHRY, CDR2 SYGVKD. The V end was cut by 3 bases, the J end by 12 bases, with 17 bases between. CDR3 in amino acids: CAISDETGASDTF. CDR3 in DNA: TGTGCCATCAGTGACGAGACAGGAGCGTCGGACACCTTC.

The chain combines TRBV9 with TRBJ2-7; TRBD2 matches 11 bases. Germline trimming cut 4 bases from V and 2 bases from J; bases unmatched to any gene: 8. From germline, CDR1 is SGDLS and CDR2 YYNGEE. The CDR3 contains 16 residues. The CDR3 DNA reads as TGTGCCAGCAGCCTTGGGGGACTAGCGGATCCCTACGAGCAGTACTTC. Its protein product is CASSLGGLADPYEQYF.